Shown below are 3 T cell receptor beta chains from a single sample sequenced in a study of OX40 agonist ivuxolimab in advanced cancers. Libraries were prepared by immunoSEQ multiplex PCR; TCRdb keeps only in-frame clonotypes and omits some of them. This table holds around 80,000 clones, 65% to 90% found once. The sample consisted of CD4+ or CD8+ T cells sorted from blood, taken in a trial of the OX40 agonist ivuxolimab. The source is an adult with an advanced solid tumor such as melanoma, head and neck, liver or kidney cancer.

The rearrangement uses TRBV20-1 and TRBJ1-1; D gene unclear. The V gene's germline CDR1 is DFQATT and CDR2 SNEGSKA (reference sequence). The CDR3 sequence is 11 residues long. The ends were cut back, 6 bases at V and 1 base at J, with 6 bases in the middle. CDR3: CSAAGNTEAFF. DNA of the CDR3: TGCAGTGCCGCAGGGAACACTGAAGCTTTCTTT.

In its sample, this clone was seen a few times. The chain uses TRBV4-2 and TRBJ1-2, with unresolved D. Deletions cut 1 base from V and 7 bases from J, with 10 bases between. The CDR3 loop spans 13 amino acids. Germline CDR1 and CDR2: LGHNA and YNFKEQ. CDR3 region: CASSQGLGVGYTF. The CDR3 DNA follows: TGTGCCAGCAGCCAAGGCCTCGGGGTTGGCTACACCTTC.

This clone has a single count. The chain combines TRBV7-9 with TRBJ2-5; D unclear. TRBJ2-7 explains the end of the DNA better; the J call may be wrong. This CDR3 contains 15 residues. CDR1 is SEHNR and CDR2 is FQNEAQ in the germline V gene (reference sequence). The CDR3 region has the DNA TGTGCCAGCAGCTTGGGCCGAAGGTATAGGTACGAGCAGTACTTC. It yields the protein CASSLGRRYRYEQYF.